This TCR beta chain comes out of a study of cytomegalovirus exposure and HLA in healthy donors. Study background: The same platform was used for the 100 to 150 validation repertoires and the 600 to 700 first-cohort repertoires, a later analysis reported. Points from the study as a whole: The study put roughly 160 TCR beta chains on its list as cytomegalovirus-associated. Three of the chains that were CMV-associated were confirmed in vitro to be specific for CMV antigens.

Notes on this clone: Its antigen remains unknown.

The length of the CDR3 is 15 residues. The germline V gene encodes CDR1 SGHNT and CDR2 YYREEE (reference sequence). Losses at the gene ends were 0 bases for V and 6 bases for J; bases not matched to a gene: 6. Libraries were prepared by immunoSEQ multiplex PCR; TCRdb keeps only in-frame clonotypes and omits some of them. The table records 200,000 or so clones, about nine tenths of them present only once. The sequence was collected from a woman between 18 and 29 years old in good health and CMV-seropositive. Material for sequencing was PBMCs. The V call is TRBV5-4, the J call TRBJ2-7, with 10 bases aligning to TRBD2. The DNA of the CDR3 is TGTGCCAGCAGCTTGGGGCCTAGCGGGAGAGGCGAGCAGTACTTC. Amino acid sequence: CASSLGPSGRGEQYF.